This TCR beta chain was observed in a study of blood T cells in healthy people across ages. For the study at large: The template switching approach captured approximately one barcoded beta molecule for every two T cells.

V dropped 2 bases and J dropped 0 bases, with 11 bases sitting between them. This CDR3 has 17 residues. CDR1 and CDR2 (germline): MNHEY, SVGEGT. A sample-barcoded 5' primer and a J-beta primer mix were used in a second PCR of roughly 7 to 11 cycles. The yield of each sample was at least 2.5 million CDR3-containing paired-end reads. TCRdb analysed the 5' RACE reads with MiXCR anew, one entry per CDR3 protein. The sample holds 850,000 to 1,100,000 distinct CDR3 sequences, under 40% seen once. Samples had at least 7 million PBMCs isolated from them. The clonotype comes from a man aged 18 to 30 in good health. Sequencing was performed on blood. The rearrangement links TRBV6-2 or TRBV6-3 to TRBJ2-6, with unresolved D. The CDR3 DNA follows: TGTGCCAGCAGTTACGGTTACTTCAACTCTGGGGCCAACGTCCTGACTTTC. Its translation: CASSYGYFNSGANVLTF.